This T cell receptor (beta chain) stems from a study of ipilimumab plus nivolumab after autologous stem cell transplantation. The data were produced by immunoSEQ multiplex PCR, yet TCRdb's version contains in-frame clones alone and is incomplete. Among around 23,000 clones listed, 74% were seen once. In germline, CDR1 is GTSNPN, CDR2 SVGIG (reference sequence). Trimming removed 5 bases from V and 4 bases from J; junction bases left unmatched: 0. CDR3 length equals 12 residues. The receptor comes from a male donor with diffuse large B-cell lymphoma. V is TRBV30 and J is TRBJ2-1, with 9 bases identical to TRBD2. Sample: PBMCs, taken in a trial of ipilimumab plus nivolumab as post-transplant consolidation. CDR3: CAWAGGYNEQFF. The CDR3 DNA sequence: TGTGCCTGGGCGGGGGGGTACAATGAGCAGTTCTTC.